This TCR beta chain derives from a study of vaccination effects on CD4 cells after COVID-19 (dated by TCRdb to between 2022 and 2023). General notes on the study: Participants received two doses of either the BNT162b2 or the mRNA-1273 mRNA SARS-CoV-2 vaccine. In a couple of convalescent patients, pre-vaccine samples were collected 16 days and one week ahead of the first dose, 142 and 148 days after COVID-19 diagnosis. The study compared SARS-CoV-2 spike-specific CD4+ TCR repertoires before and after mRNA vaccination in COVID-19 convalescent patients and infection-naive vaccine recipients. Altogether, some 10 COVID-19 convalescent patients and a handful of SARS-CoV-2-naive healthy vaccine recipients made up the full study. The Oncomine TCR Beta short-read assay on an Illumina iSeq 100 was used to sequence cultures from other donors in the study. Summary of the overall study and its limitations: Among convalescent patients, the spike-reactive repertoire after vaccination was made up mainly of new vaccine-induced clones that were largely distinct from the clones induced by infection. Marked clonal contraction was observed in both infection-induced and vaccine-induced clones at late post-vaccination timepoints, consistent with waning T cell responses. Only a small number of convalescent patients were included, and no early post-infection timepoints were available, which limited the study.

In the ViraFEST assay, PBMC were stimulated with viral peptide pools, and antigen-specific CD4+ T cell clonotypes were then identified by expansion using TCR sequencing. After roughly 11 days of culture, CD4+ T cells were isolated with the EasySep CD4+ T cell isolation kit. Convalescent patients had PCR-confirmed SARS-CoV-2 infection between March and December 2020, before Alpha, Beta and Delta variants emerged in the United States. Some 2 million PBMC per well were cultured with approximately 10 ug/ml peptides in IMDM containing around 5.3% human AB serum, about 9 IU/ml IL-2 and gentamicin. On days 3 and 7, half of the culture medium was replaced with fresh IL-2-containing medium. Unless noted otherwise, every peptide stimulation condition was grown in triplicate wells. Using Ficoll-Paque Plus gradient centrifugation, PBMC were separated from whole blood and then either used fresh or cryopreserved at -140C. Overlapping peptide pools spanned the spike proteins of SARS-CoV-2 and the common cold coronaviruses HCoV-NL63, HCoV-OC43 and HCoV-229E. The QIAamp micro DNA kit was used to extract genomic DNA from the cultured CD4+ T cells.

With regard to this clone: Its antigen is unknown. The input lacks base qualities; no much larger clone sits a single base away.

The germline V gene (reference sequence) provides CDR1 SGHNT and CDR2 YYREEE. The CDR3, cysteine through phenylalanine, is 18 amino acids long. The read is trimmed to its CDR3 DNA, 54 bases read in frame from base 1. V lost 4 bases and J lost 8 bases; the stretch between them is 30 bases long. Library prep was done by the immunoSEQ multiplex PCR assay. TCR beta CDR3 sequencing was performed on DNA from the cultured, isolated CD4+ T cells. In the paper's pipeline: The analysis removed non-productive TCR sequences, trimmed reads to the CDR3 region, and retained only CDR3s that were 7 or more amino acids long. The MANAFEST web app was used to pick out antigen-specific clonotypes by comparing their expansion in peptide wells with that in reference cultures. Positive clones required FDR<0.05 expansion versus reference and all other wells, odds ratio above 5, and frequency above 0.1% in two replicate wells. A clonotype was called cross-reactive if it was significantly expanded both in SARS-CoV-2 spike wells and in at least one common cold coronavirus spike condition. Levenshtein distance calculated with the stringdist R package was used to assess CDR3 similarity, and unrooted trees were constructed with ape in R 3.6.1. The table was pulled from immuneACCESS by TCRdb, which kept in-frame rearrangements only. Such tables lose some clones; where checked, under half of the loss comes from unresolved V genes, and the rest has no known cause. D and trimming were read from the DNA, whereas the V and J calls and clone size are those reported in that table. The sample table contains around 26,000 clones; only one count was recorded for more than 75% of them. The top ten hold about 15% of the sample.

This TCR derives from a human donor who had a prior SARS-CoV-2 infection. The sample was CD4+ T cells from PBMCs cultured with HCoV-NL63 spike peptides, taken before COVID-19 vaccination. This sample's cell subset or site label indicates: HCoV-NL63 spike overlapping peptide pool stimulation. The sequence joins TRBV5-4 to TRBJ1-2, with a weak D call of TRBD1 (5 bases match). The CDR3 loop reads CASSATGTFNPDYWGYTF. The bases read TGTGCCAGCAGCGCAACCGGGACGTTCAATCCGGACTATTGGGGCTACACCTTC. The full variable domain, with segments outside the CDR3 supplied by the reference TRBV5-4 and TRBJ1-2 proteins, appears as ETGVTQSPTHLIKTRGQQVTLRCSSQSGHNTVSWYQQALGQGPQFIFQYYREEENGRGNFPPRFSGLQFPNYSSELNVNALELDDSALYLCASSATGTFNPDYWGYTFGSGTRLTVV.